Reported below is one TCR beta chain. Its antigen is unknown. A junction boundary mismatches the germline segment, possibly from a read error. The CDR3 spans 13 residues. From germline, CDR1 is DFQATT and CDR2 SNEGSKA (reference sequence). The data are from a study of blood T cells in healthy people across ages. A second PCR of 7 to 11 cycles used a sample-barcoded 5' primer and a J-beta primer mix. From the 5' RACE reads, TCRdb called clonotypes with MiXCR, one entry per CDR3 protein. Among hundreds of thousands of distinct CDR3 sequences listed, roughly 53% were seen once. There were healthy Caucasian individuals from Russia, aged 6 to 90, serving as donors. Samples each had at least 6 micrograms of total RNA extracted. The study, taken as a whole, reports: Comparison with aged donors showed that long-lived donors had more naive CD4+ cells and higher diversity. No one knew whether donors had CMV, which possibly confounded expanded clonotype changes.

This TCR was sampled from a man aged 55 to 69 in good health. Sequencing was done on a sample of blood. The chain has TRBV20-1 and TRBJ2-7; TRBD1 is a possible D gene (6 bases). The CDR3 bases are TGCAATGCTAGAGATACAGGGAACTACGAGCAGTACTTC. It codes for CNARDTGNYEQYF.